These T cell receptor beta chains were read from a single sample in a study of glioma-infiltrating T cells. TCRdb processed the multiplex PCR reads anew with MiXCR; each CDR3 protein has one entry. Of approximately 120,000 distinct CDR3 sequences in the sample, 25% were seen once. The source material was glioma tissue, nonneoplastic brain tissue, or PBMCs (not recorded which). These receptors all stem from a human donor with low-grade glioma or glioblastoma, undergoing nonglioma brain surgery, or in good health (not recorded which). Both conserved end residues are part of each CDR3. The D gene is left open where the match is weak. The size field is filled for only some rows; it gives once, few, many or a size class.

D	size	V	J	length	DNA	CDR3
TRBD2	many	TRBV20-1	TRBJ2-1	13	TGCAGTACCTTATCGCGGGGGAACAATGAGCAGTTCTTC	CSTLSRGNNEQFF
TRBD1	many	TRBV7-2	TRBJ1-1	14	TGTGCCAGCGTGCCTCGACAGGGAGGCACTGAAGCTTTCTTT	CASVPRQGGTEAFF
NA	NA	TRBV12-3/TRBV12-4	TRBJ2-1	14	TGTGCCAGCAGTTTAGCGGGAGGACGCAATGAGCAGTTCTTC	CASSLAGGRNEQFF
NA	many	TRBV7-3	TRBJ2-1	15	TGTGCCAGCAGCTTACTTGGCAGGGAATACAATGAGCAGTTCTTC	CASSLLGREYNEQFF
TRBD1	NA	TRBV6-9	TRBJ1-5	15	TGTGCCAGCAGTTACGGGGGACAGGTGGGTCTGACCCAGCATTTT	CASSYGGQVGLTQHF
NA	few	TRBV5-5	TRBJ2-1	14	TGTGCCAGCAGCCGGGACACTCAAAGGCGTGAGCAGTTCTTC	CASSRDTQRREQFF
TRBD2	many	TRBV28	TRBJ2-7	15	TGTGCCAGCAGTTTATTCACTAGCGGGAGCTACGAGCAGTACTTC	CASSLFTSGSYEQYF
TRBD1	few	TRBV29-1	TRBJ2-1	14	TGCAGCGTTGAACCCCGGACAGGAGACAATGAGCAGTTCTTC	CSVEPRTGDNEQFF
TRBD2	many	TRBV18	TRBJ2-3	15	TGTGCCAGCTCACCATCGACTAGCGGGAGAGATACGCAGTATTTT	CASSPSTSGRDTQYF
TRBD2	NA	TRBV29-1	TRBJ2-7	17	TGCAGCGCGATCGGACTAGCGGGGGGGCCCGAGGGCAGGCAGCAGTACTTC	CSAIGLAGGPEGRQQYF
NA	many	TRBV6-6	TRBJ1-4	16	TGTGCCAGCAGTTACCTACAGGGTGCAACTAATGAAAAACTGTTTTTT	CASSYLQGATNEKLFF
NA	many	TRBV20-1	TRBJ2-3	12	TGCAGAGACCCGGGGCCCCCAGATACGCAGTATTTT	CRDPGPPDTQYF
TRBD2	many	TRBV2	TRBJ2-1	14	TGTGCCAGCGGCGGGAGCAGCTCCTACAATGAGCAGTTCTTC	CASGGSSSYNEQFF
TRBD1	NA	TRBV29-1	TRBJ1-1	14	TGCAGCGTTACAATAAAGGGGACAGTCACTGAAGCTTTCTTT	CSVTIKGTVTEAFF
NA	many	TRBV12-3/TRBV12-4	TRBJ2-5	13	TGTGCCAGCAGTCTCGGACCTCAAGAGACCCAGTACTTC	CASSLGPQETQYF
NA	NA	TRBV25-1	TRBJ1-1	15	TGTGCCAGTAGTGAAAGCTCTGGACAGAACATTGAAGCTTTCTTT	CASSESSGQNIEAFF
TRBD1	NA	TRBV11-3	TRBJ1-4	14	TGTGCCAGCAGCTTAGGAGGGGGCGATGAAAAACTGTTTTTT	CASSLGGGDEKLFF
TRBD1	NA	TRBV18	TRBJ2-5	15	TGTGCCAGCCCACCACAGGACAGGGACGCGGAGACCCAGTACTTC	CASPPQDRDAETQYF
TRBD1	few	TRBV29-1	TRBJ2-1	12	TGCAGCGAGTTAGATGGGACAGATGAGCAGTTCTTC	CSELDGTDEQFF
NA	NA	TRBV20-1	TRBJ1-5	14	TGCAGTGCTAGGTACAGGGCGTTAATTCGGCCCCAGCATTTT	CSARYRALIRPQHF
NA	many	TRBV3-1	TRBJ2-7	17	TGTGCCAGCAGCAGAGCCCGGGGATCTTCGAGCTCCTACGAGCAGTACTTC	CASSRARGSSSSYEQYF
NA	many	TRBV4-2	TRBJ2-7	15	TGTGCCAGCAGCCCCGAAGTCAGCGATAACTACGAGCAGTACTTC	CASSPEVSDNYEQYF
NA	medium-sized	TRBV2	TRBJ1-6	15	TGTGCCAGCAGTGATCGGGGGGCCTGGTATTCACCCCTCCACTTT	CASSDRGAWYSPLHF
NA	many	TRBV3-1	TRBJ2-1	13	TGTGCCAGCAGCCAAGGTACCGGGACAAGGCCGTTCTTC	CASSQGTGTRPFF
NA	NA	TRBV27	TRBJ1-5	16	TGTGCCAGCAGTTTTGAAGGCGGAGGGAGAAATCAGCCCCAGCATTTT	CASSFEGGGRNQPQHF
TRBD2	many	TRBV6-6	TRBJ2-1	15	TGTGCCAGCAGTTACTCGCTAGCGGGGGGGAGTGAGCAGTTCTTC	CASSYSLAGGSEQFF
NA	many	TRBV7-2	TRBJ2-7	12	TGTGCCAGCAGCCTAGTACAGCTCGAGCAGTACTTC	CASSLVQLEQYF
TRBD1	NA	TRBV30	TRBJ2-7	14	TGTGCCTGGTCCCCGGGACAGGGGGTTTACGAGCAGTACTTC	CAWSPGQGVYEQYF
NA	many	TRBV20-1	TRBJ2-3	15	TGCAGTGCTAGAAAAACTCGGGGCACCACAGATACGCAGTATTTT	CSARKTRGTTDTQYF
NA	NA	TRBV20-1	TRBJ2-7	11	TGCAGTGCTAGGATTGAGTACGAGCAGTACTTC	CSARIEYEQYF
NA	NA	TRBV6-2/TRBV6-3	TRBJ1-1	13	TGTGCCACCAGCGCACTGTTGAACACTGAAGCTTTCTTT	CATSALLNTEAFF
NA	NA	TRBV20-1	TRBJ1-5	13	TGCAGTGCCCCCCAAGGGTCGAATAAGCCCCAGCGTTTT	CSAPQGSNKPQRF
TRBD1	many	TRBV6-1	TRBJ1-1	16	TGTGCCAGCAGTCGGGCTAGGACAGGGGTACACACTGAAGCTTTCTTT	CASSRARTGVHTEAFF
NA	many	TRBV7-2	TRBJ2-1	13	TGTGCCAGCATCACAAGTCTAGCCAATGAGCAGTTCTTC	CASITSLANEQFF
TRBD1	many	TRBV7-2	TRBJ2-7	13	TGTGCCAGCAGCATCCGGGACAGGGCCGAGCAGTACTTC	CASSIRDRAEQYF
NA	many	TRBV7-8	TRBJ2-7	15	TGTGCCAGCAGCTTAATCCAGGGGCGCCTTTACGAGCAGTACTTC	CASSLIQGRLYEQYF
NA	NA	TRBV29-1	TRBJ1-1	11	TGCAGCGTTTACGGGGACACTGAAGCTTTCTTT	CSVYGDTEAFF
NA	many	TRBV29-1	TRBJ2-3	12	TGCAGCGTTGAAGAGAACACAGATACGCAGTATTTT	CSVEENTDTQYF
NA	many	TRBV4-3	TRBJ1-2	16	TGCGCCAGCAGCCAAGATCACTTAGGGCGCGACTATGGCTACACCTTC	CASSQDHLGRDYGYTF
NA	many	TRBV6-6	TRBJ2-3	16	TGTGCCAGCAGTTACTCTAGTAAAGGGACCACAGATACGCAGTATTTT	CASSYSSKGTTDTQYF
NA	many	TRBV7-8	TRBJ2-5	14	TGTGCCAGCAGCCCCAGACGGTCTCAAGAGACCCAGTACTTC	CASSPRRSQETQYF
TRBD1	many	TRBV2	TRBJ1-5	13	TGTGCCAGTCAGGGGGACAGCAATCAGCCCCAGCATTTT	CASQGDSNQPQHF
NA	many	TRBV7-9	TRBJ1-5	15	TGTGCCAGCAGCCTAGGGTCCGGAGTGAATCAGCCCCAGCATTTT	CASSLGSGVNQPQHF
NA	NA	TRBV6-2/TRBV6-3	TRBJ1-2	14	TGTGTTAGCAGTTACTCCCAGCTTAACTATGGCTACACCTTC	CVSSYSQLNYGYTF
NA	few	TRBV5-1	TRBJ2-1	15	TGCGCCAGCAGCTTGGACTCACCTACATACAATGAGCAGTTCTTC	CASSLDSPTYNEQFF
NA	many	TRBV2	TRBJ2-5	11	TGTGCCAGCAGACTCCAAGAGACCCAGTACTTC	CASRLQETQYF
TRBD1	NA	TRBV27	TRBJ2-5	14	TGTGCCAGCAGTCTAACAGGGGCAGGAGAGAGCCAGTACTTC	CASSLTGAGESQYF
TRBD1	once	TRBV6-6	TRBJ2-3	16	TGTGGCAGTAGTTACTCCCGGACAGGGGATCCAGATACGCAGTATTTT	CGSSYSRTGDPDTQYF
NA	NA	TRBV5-1	TRBJ2-7	14	TGCGCCAGCAGCTTTGTCGGTGACTCCTACGAGCAGTACTTC	CASSFVGDSYEQYF
TRBD2	many	TRBV6-5	TRBJ2-2	15	TGTGCCAGCAGTTACGTTGGCGGGAGCACCGGGGAGCTGTTTTTT	CASSYVGGSTGELFF
NA	many	TRBV25-1	TRBJ1-2	13	TGTGCCAGCAGCTTAGACAGTTACTATGGCTACACCTTC	CASSLDSYYGYTF
NA	few	TRBV18	TRBJ1-1	15	TGTGCCAGCTCACCCCCCCGCCCCCAGAACACTGAAGCTTTCTTT	CASSPPRPQNTEAFF
TRBD1	many	TRBV27	TRBJ2-1	19	TGTGCCAGCAGTCCCGTGGGACAGGGGTGGGTCCCTCACCCCAATGAGCAGTTCTTC	CASSPVGQGWVPHPNEQFF
NA	many	TRBV20-1	TRBJ1-1	14	TGCAGTGCTACGGCCTACGCTATGAACACTGAAGCTTTCTTT	CSATAYAMNTEAFF